These 14 T cell receptor beta chains were all obtained from the same sample, sequenced in a study of regulatory T cells in long-lasting Graves disease. Time point reported: persistent/refractory GD, antithyroid drugs over 5 years with positive TRAb. TCR sequences were obtained from RNA taken from PBMCs. To make TCR beta libraries, researchers used iRepertoire HTBI primers and Arm-PCR of CDR3 regions. Using its own MiXCR run on the multiplex PCR reads, TCRdb lists one record per CDR3 protein. There are 700,000 or so distinct CDR3 sequences in the sample; 25% to 35% occur only once, and around 42% lies in the top ten. Material: peripheral blood mononuclear cells (PBMCs), obtained when the disease was refractory, from a patient treated with antithyroid drugs. The receptors shown here come from a female donor with Graves disease.

The chain has TRBV2 and TRBJ2-7; tentatively, D is TRBD1 or TRBD2 (5 bases each). V was cut by 6 bases and J by 2 bases, with 29 bases left in between. Germline V gene lookup returns CDR1 SNHLY and CDR2 FYNNEI. This CDR3 has 19 amino acids. This CDR3 reads CASSPFEVGVLAAAYEQYF. The CDR3 region has the DNA TGTGCCAGCAGCCCCTTCGAGGTGGGGGTGCTGGCCGCGGCCTACGAGCAGTACTTC. The entire variable domain, with the rest obtained from reference TRBV2 and TRBJ2-7, is as follows: EPEVTQTPSHQVTQMGQEVILRCVPISNHLYFYWYRQILGQKVEFLVSFYNNEISEKSEIFDDQFSVERPDGSNFTLKIRSTKLEDSAMYFCASSPFEVGVLAAAYEQYFGPGTRLTVT.

This chain links TRBV20-1 with TRBJ1-6; a possible D gene is TRBD1 (5 bases). The CDR3 is 14 residues long. V was cut by 2 bases and J by 10 bases, with 15 bases left in between. In germline, CDR1 is DFQATT, CDR2 SNEGSKA (reference sequence). The CDR3 loop reads CSARFDGGGSPLHF. CDR3 nucleotide sequence: TGCAGTGCTAGATTCGACGGGGGTGGGTCACCCCTCCACTTT.

Ten or more counts support this clonotype. This chain uses TRBV11-2 with TRBJ2-2, with 11 bases matching TRBD2. V lost 3 bases, J lost 4 bases, and 1 base stayed unmatched. This CDR3 has 15 residues. Per the germline V gene, CDR1 is SGHAT and CDR2 is FQNNGV. The CDR3, as DNA: TGTGCCAGCAGCTTGACTAGCGGGGCCACCGGGGAGCTGTTTTTT. This sequence encodes CASSLTSGATGELFF.

This clonotype has more than one count but fewer than ten. The chain is built from TRBV30 and TRBJ1-1; no definite D call. The length of the CDR3 is 13 residues. Germline CDR1 is GTSNPN and CDR2 is SVGIG (reference sequence). The V end lost 2 bases, the J end lost 1 base, and 8 bases lay between the germline ends. CDR3 nucleotides: TGTGCCTGGAGTTTCCGGGGGAACACTGAAGCTTTCTTT. This gives the protein CAWSFRGNTEAFF.

The V and J genes are TRBV6-1 and TRBJ1-2; 12 nucleotides line up with TRBD1. In germline, CDR1 is MNHNS, CDR2 SASEGT. V lost 6 bases to trimming and J lost 6 bases; unmatched junction nucleotides: 11. The CDR3 covers 16 residues. CDR3 nucleotides: TGTGCCAGCAGGACCGGGACAGGGGGCAGGTTCAATGGCTACACCTTC. Translating it yields CASRTGTGGRFNGYTF.

Remarks on this clonotype: One end of the junction is discordant with germline, which a read error may explain. The chain uses TRBV11-2 and TRBJ2-7, with 10 bases lining up with TRBD2. CDR3 length: 18 residues. Germline loops: CDR1 SGHAT, CDR2 FQNNGV. The CDR3 sequence: CASSLGVGAGGSSYEQYF. The CDR3 DNA reads as TGTGCCAGCAGTTTAGGAGTCGGAGCGGGGGGGAGCTCCTACGAGCAGTACTTC.

The chain links TRBV18 to TRBJ1-1; 8 bases are a match to TRBD1. Per germline, CDR1 KGHSH and CDR2 LQKENI. V shed 1 base and J 6 bases; nucleotides not matched to a gene: 10. The CDR3 length is 16 residues. The CDR3: CASSPRSGGAVSEAFF. DNA for the CDR3: TGTGCCAGCTCACCACGTTCAGGGGGCGCGGTATCTGAAGCTTTCTTT.

This clonotype is medium-sized in the sample. The CDR3 spells CASSSGHMNTEAFF. The CDR3 DNA is TGTGCCAGCAGTTCGGGACACATGAACACTGAAGCTTTCTTT. This chain connects TRBV6-5 to TRBJ1-1; TRBD1 is a possible D gene (6 bases). Trimming removed 4 bases at V and 0 bases at J, with 9 bases between. The CDR3 sequence is 14 residues long. The germline gives CDR1 MNHEY, CDR2 SVGAGI.

As to this clonotype: A much larger clone differs by one base, so this may be a read error. The chain is built from TRBV28 and TRBJ1-5, with D maybe TRBD1 (5 bases). Germline V gene sequence: CDR1 MDHEN, CDR2 SYDVKM. The CDR3 totals 13 residues. Trimming removed 11 bases at V and 1 base at J, with 12 bases between. The CDR3 coding sequence is TGTGCCGGCTACCGGGGGAGCAATCAGCCCCAGCATTTT. Translated: CAGYRGSNQPQHF. The complete variable domain, with remaining parts taken from reference TRBV28 and TRBJ1-5, reads DVKVTQSSRYLVKRTGEKVFLECVQDMDHENMFWYRQDPGLGLRLIYFSYDVKMKEKGDIPEGYSVSREKKERFSLILESASTNQTSMYLCAGYRGSNQPQHFGDGTRLSIL.

This clonotype has ten or more counts. This chain's CDR3 is CASSLPPGYGYTF. In DNA, the CDR3 is TGTGCCAGCAGTTTACCTCCGGGTTATGGCTACACCTTC. J is TRBJ1-2 and V is TRBV28; D gene ambiguous. The CDR3 length is 13 residues. Germline CDR1 MDHEN, CDR2 SYDVKM. V shed 2 bases and J shed 5 bases, with 9 bases lying between them.

The table lists this clonotype with a few counts. The J gene is TRBJ1-6, the V gene TRBV2, with 10 positions matching TRBD1. Unmatched junction bases numbered 3, after V lost 3 bases and J lost 10 bases. Germline V gives CDR1 SNHLY, CDR2 FYNNEI. The CDR3 covers 14 residues. The CDR3 region has the DNA TGTGCCAGCAGTGAGACAGGGGGCTTATCACCCCTCCACTTT. Protein: CASSETGGLSPLHF.

As DNA, the CDR3 is TGTGCCATCAACCCAACAGGGGACGCTATGAACACTGAAGCTTTCTTT. Translating gives CAINPTGDAMNTEAFF. The gene calls are TRBV10-3 and TRBJ1-1; 7 positions agree with TRBD1. The trim removed 7 bases at V and 0 bases at J, leaving 11 bases unmatched. There are 16 residues in the CDR3. Per germline, CDR1 ENHRY and CDR2 SYGVKD.

Many counts were recorded for this clonotype. The chain is built from TRBV12-3 or TRBV12-4 and TRBJ2-5; TRBD2 might be the D (5 bases). Trimming cost V 3 bases and J 3 bases, with 23 bases left between them. There are 18 residues in the CDR3. The CDR3 region is CASSLGPRGRSEEETQYF. The CDR3 DNA reads as TGTGCCAGCAGTTTGGGCCCCCGGGGTCGGAGCGAGGAAGAGACCCAGTACTTC.

There are a few counts of this clonotype. The J gene is TRBJ1-1, the V gene TRBV5-1; D not certain. The CDR3 consists of 14 residues. Germline loops: CDR1 SGHRS, CDR2 YFSETQ. V shed 4 bases and J shed 0 bases, with 10 bases lying between them. CDR3 loop: CASSREGVNTEAFF. As DNA, the CDR3 is TGCGCCAGCAGCCGGGAGGGCGTGAACACTGAAGCTTTCTTT. The whole variable domain, filled in from reference TRBV5-1 and TRBJ1-1, reads KAGVTQTPRYLIKTRGQQVTLSCSPISGHRSVSWYQQTPGQGLQFLFEYFSETQRNKGNFPGRFSGRQFSNSRSEMNVSTLELGDSALYLCASSREGVNTEAFFGQGTRLTVV.